This T cell receptor beta chain was found in a study of PD-L1 blockade in urothelial cancer. General study results and limits: Pretreatment peripheral blood TCR clonality that fell below the median predicted better survival among the patients studied.

Time point noted: peripheral blood 6 weeks after treatment start. Per the germline V gene, CDR1 is SQVTM and CDR2 is ANQGSEA. CDR3 length: 13 residues. Trimming removed 4 bases from V and 7 bases from J; junction bases left unmatched: 10. Produced via immunoSEQ multiplex PCR; TCRdb's table is partial and in-frame only. This sample has more than 30,000 clones, with approximately 90% found just once. As concerns this clone: Its specificity is unknown.

The clonotype originates from a man older than 75 with urothelial cancer. This material consisted of PBMCs, taken around atezolizumab (anti-PD-L1) treatment. V gene TRBV29-1 combines with J gene TRBJ2-7; 7 positions match TRBD2. CDR3 DNA sequence: TGCAGCGTTGTGGCTAGCGGCACAAGGGAGCAGTACTTC. Translation: CSVVASGTREQYF.